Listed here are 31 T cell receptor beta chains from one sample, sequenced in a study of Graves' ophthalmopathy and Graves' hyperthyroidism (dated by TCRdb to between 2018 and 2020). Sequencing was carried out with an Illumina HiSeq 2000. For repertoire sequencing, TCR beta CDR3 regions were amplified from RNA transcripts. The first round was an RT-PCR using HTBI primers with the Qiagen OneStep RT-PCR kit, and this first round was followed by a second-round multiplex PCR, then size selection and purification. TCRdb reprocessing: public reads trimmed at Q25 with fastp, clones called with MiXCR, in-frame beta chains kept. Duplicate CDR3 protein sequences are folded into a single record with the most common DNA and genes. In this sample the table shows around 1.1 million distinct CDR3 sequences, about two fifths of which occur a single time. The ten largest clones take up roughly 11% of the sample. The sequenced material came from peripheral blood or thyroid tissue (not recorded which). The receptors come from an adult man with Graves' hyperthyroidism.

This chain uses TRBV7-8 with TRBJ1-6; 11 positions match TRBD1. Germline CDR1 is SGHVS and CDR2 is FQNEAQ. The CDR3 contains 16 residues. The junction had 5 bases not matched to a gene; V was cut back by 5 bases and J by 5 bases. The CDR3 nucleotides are TGTGCCAGCAGCCAGGGGACAGGGGGTAATAATTCACCCCTCCACTTT. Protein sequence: CASSQGTGGNNSPLHF. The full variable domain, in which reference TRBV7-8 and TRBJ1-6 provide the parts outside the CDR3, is GAGVSQSPRYKVAKRGQDVALRCDPISGHVSLFWYQQALGQGPEFLTYFQNEAQLDKSGLPSDRFFAERPEGSVSTLKIQRTQQEDSAVYLCASSQGTGGNNSPLHFGNGTRLTVT.

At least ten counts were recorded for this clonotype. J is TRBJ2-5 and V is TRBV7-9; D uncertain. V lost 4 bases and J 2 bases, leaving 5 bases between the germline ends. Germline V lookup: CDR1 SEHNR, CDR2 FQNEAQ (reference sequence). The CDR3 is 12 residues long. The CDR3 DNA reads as TGTGCCAGCAGCTCCCAACAAGAGACCCAGTACTTC. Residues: CASSSQQETQYF.

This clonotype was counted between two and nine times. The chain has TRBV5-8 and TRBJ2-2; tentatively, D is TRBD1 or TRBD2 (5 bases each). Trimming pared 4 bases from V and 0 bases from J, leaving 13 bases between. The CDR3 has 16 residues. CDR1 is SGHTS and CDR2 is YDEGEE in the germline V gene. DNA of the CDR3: TGTGCCAGCAGCCTCTGGGACCCAGCGAACACCGGGGAGCTGTTTTTT. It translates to CASSLWDPANTGELFF.

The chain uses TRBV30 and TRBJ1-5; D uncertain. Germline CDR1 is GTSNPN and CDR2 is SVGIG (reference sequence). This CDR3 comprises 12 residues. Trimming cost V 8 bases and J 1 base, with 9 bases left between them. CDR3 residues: CAHGQSNQPQHF. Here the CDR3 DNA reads TGTGCCCATGGGCAGAGCAATCAGCCCCAGCATTTT.

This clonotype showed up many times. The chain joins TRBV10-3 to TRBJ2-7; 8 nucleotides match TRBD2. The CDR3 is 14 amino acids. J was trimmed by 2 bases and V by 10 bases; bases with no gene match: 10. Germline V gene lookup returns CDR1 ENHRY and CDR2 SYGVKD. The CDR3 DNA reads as TGTGCCAGCAGGAGCGGGAGTGGTACCTACGAGCAGTACTTC. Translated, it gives CASRSGSGTYEQYF.

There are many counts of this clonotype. The CDR3 reads CASSLIISRETQYF. The CDR3 nucleotides are TGTGCCAGCAGCTTGATTATCTCCAGAGAGACCCAGTACTTC. The gene calls are TRBV7-9 and TRBJ2-5, with D unclear. CDR3 size: 14 residues. Germline CDR1 SEHNR, CDR2 FQNEAQ (reference sequence). The V and J ends lost 3 bases and 4 bases respectively, with 12 bases between them. Full variable domain (rest looked up from reference TRBV7-9 and TRBJ2-5): DTGVSQNPRHKITKRGQNVTFRCDPISEHNRLYWYRQTLGQGPEFLTYFQNEAQLEKSRLLSDRFSAERPKGSFSTLEIQRTEQGDSAMYLCASSLIISRETQYFGPGTRLLVL.

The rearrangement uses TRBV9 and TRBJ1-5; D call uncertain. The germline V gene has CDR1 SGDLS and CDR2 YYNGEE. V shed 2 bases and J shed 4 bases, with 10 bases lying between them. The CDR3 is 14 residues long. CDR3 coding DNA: TGTGCCAGCAGCGTGACACCTTCTAATCAGCCCCAGCATTTT. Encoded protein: CASSVTPSNQPQHF.

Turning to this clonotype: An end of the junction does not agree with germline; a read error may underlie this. The CDR3 DNA reads as TGCGCCAGCAGCCAAGCGCAAGCCAGGGGGACCCTCTCTGGAAACACCATATATTTT. It codes for CASSQAQARGTLSGNTIYF. J is TRBJ1-3 and V is TRBV9; 7 bases line up with TRBD1. The CDR3 runs 19 residues. Germline V gene sequence: CDR1 SGDLS, CDR2 YYNGEE.

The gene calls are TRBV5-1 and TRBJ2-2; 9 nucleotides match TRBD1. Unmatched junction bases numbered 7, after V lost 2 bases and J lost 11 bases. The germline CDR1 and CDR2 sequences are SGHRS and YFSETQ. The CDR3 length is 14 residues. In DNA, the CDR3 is TGCGCCAGCAGCTTCCGACCGGGACAGGGCGAGCTGTTTTTT. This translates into CASSFRPGQGELFF.

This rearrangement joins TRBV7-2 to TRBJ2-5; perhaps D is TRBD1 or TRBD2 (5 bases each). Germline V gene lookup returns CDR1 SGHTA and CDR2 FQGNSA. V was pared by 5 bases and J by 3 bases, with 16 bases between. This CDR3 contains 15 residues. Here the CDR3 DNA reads TGTGCCAGCAGCGTTGAAGGGACGCCCAAAGAGACCCAGTACTTC. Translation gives CASSVEGTPKETQYF.

DNA of the CDR3: TGTGCCAGCAGCTTAGATCCCGGCCTGTGGACTGAAGCTTTCTTT. Protein sequence: CASSLDPGLWTEAFF. This rearrangement joins TRBV11-2 to TRBJ1-1; D not resolved. This CDR3 has 15 residues. Germline lookup yields CDR1 SGHAT and CDR2 FQNNGV. The V gene lost 0 bases and the J gene lost 5 bases, with 13 bases spanning the gap. The full variable domain, rest sourced from reference TRBV11-2 and TRBJ1-1, is EAGVAQSPRYKIIEKRQSVAFWCNPISGHATLYWYQQILGQGPKLLIQFQNNGVVDDSQLPKDRFSAERLKGVDSTLKIQPAKLEDSAVYLCASSLDPGLWTEAFFGQGTRLTVV.

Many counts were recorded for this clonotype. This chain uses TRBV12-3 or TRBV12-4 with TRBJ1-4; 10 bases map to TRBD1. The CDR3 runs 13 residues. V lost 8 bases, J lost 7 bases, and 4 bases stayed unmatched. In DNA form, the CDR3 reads TGTGCCAGCCGACAGGGGGCAGTTGAAAAACTGTTTTTT. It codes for CASRQGAVEKLFF.

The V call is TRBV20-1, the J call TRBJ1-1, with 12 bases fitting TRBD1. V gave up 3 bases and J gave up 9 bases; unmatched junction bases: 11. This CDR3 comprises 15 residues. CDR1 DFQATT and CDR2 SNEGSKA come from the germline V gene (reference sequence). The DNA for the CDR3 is TGCAGTGCTAGGCCGGGACAGGGGGCGCTTACTAAAGCTTTCTTT. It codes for CSARPGQGALTKAFF.

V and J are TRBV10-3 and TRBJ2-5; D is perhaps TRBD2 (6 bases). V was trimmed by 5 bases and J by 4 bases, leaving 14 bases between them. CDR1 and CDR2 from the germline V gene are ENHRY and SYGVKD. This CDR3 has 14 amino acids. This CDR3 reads CAISSGGEVETQYF. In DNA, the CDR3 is TGTGCCATCAGTTCAGGCGGGGAGGTAGAGACCCAGTACTTC.

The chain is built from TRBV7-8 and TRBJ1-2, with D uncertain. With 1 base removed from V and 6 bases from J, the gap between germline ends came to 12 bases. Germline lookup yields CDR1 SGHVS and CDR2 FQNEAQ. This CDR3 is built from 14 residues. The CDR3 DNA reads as TGTGCCAGCAGCTTAGGTCAGCTCAATGATGGCTACACCTTC. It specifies CASSLGQLNDGYTF.

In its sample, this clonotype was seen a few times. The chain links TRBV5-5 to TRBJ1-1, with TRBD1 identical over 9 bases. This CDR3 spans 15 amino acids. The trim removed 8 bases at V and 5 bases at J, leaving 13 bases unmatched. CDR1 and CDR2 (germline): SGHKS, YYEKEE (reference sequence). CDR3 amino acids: CASNPIGQGRTEAFF. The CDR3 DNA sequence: TGTGCCAGTAACCCAATTGGACAGGGGCGGACTGAAGCTTTCTTT.

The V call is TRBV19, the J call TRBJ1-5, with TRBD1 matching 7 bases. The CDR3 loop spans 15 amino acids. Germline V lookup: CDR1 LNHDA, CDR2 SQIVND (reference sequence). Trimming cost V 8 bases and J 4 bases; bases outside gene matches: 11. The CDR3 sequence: CASSLDRNLNQPQHF. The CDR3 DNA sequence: TGTGCCAGTTCCCTGGACAGGAACCTAAATCAGCCCCAGCATTTT.

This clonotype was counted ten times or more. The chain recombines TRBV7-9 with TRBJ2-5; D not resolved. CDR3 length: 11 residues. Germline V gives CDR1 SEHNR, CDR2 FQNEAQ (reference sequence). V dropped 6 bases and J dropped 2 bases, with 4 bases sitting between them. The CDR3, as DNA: TGTGCCAGCAGACTACAAGAGACCCAGTACTTC. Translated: CASRLQETQYF.

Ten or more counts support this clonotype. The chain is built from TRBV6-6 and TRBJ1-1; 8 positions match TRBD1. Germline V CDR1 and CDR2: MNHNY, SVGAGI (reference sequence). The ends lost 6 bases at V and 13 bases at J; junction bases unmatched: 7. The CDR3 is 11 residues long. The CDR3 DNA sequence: TGTGCCAGCAGCCCGGACAGGGACCTTTTCTTT. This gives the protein CASSPDRDLFF.

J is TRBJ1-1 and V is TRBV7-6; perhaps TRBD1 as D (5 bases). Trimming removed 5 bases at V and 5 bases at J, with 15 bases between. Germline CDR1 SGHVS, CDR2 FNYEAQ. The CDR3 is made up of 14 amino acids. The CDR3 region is CASSPQGARTEAFF. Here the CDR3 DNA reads TGTGCCAGCAGCCCCCAAGGGGCGCGAACTGAAGCTTTCTTT.

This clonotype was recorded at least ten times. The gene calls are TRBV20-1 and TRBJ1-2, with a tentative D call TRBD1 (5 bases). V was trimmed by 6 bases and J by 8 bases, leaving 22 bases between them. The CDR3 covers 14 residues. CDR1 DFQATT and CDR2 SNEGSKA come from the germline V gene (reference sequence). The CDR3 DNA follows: TGCAGTGCAAGGGAACAGGAGTTGGGAGGCGGCTACACCTTC. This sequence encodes CSAREQELGGGYTF.

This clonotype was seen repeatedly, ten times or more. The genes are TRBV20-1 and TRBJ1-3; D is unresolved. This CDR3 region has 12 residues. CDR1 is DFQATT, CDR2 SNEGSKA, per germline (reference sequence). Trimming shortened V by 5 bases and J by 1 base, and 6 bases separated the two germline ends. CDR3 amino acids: CSAGPSGNTIYF. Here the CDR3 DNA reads TGCAGTGCTGGGCCGTCTGGAAACACCATATATTTT.

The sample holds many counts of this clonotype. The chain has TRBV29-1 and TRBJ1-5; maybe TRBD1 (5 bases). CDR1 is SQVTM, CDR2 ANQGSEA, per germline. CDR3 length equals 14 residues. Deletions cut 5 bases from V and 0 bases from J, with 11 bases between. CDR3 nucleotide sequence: TGCAGCGTTCGGGACGGTAATAGCAATCAGCCCCAGCATTTT. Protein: CSVRDGNSNQPQHF.

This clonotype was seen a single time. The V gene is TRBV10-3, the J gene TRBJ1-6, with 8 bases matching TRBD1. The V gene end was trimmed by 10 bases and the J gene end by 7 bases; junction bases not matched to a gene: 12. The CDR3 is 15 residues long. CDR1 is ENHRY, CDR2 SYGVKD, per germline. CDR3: CASRITTGANSPLHF. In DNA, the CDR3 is TGTGCCAGCAGGATAACGACAGGGGCCAATTCACCCCTCCACTTT.

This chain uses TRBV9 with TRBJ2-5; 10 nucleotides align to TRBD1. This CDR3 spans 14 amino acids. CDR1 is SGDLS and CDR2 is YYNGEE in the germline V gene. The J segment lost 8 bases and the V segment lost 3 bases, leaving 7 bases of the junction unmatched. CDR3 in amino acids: CASSAFGTGATQYF. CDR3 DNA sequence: TGTGCCAGCAGCGCCTTTGGGACAGGGGCCACCCAGTACTTC. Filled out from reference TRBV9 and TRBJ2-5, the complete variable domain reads DSGVTQTPKHLITATGQRVTLRCSPRSGDLSVYWYQQSLDQGLQFLIQYYNGEERAKGNILERFSAQQFPDLHSELNLSSLELGDSALYFCASSAFGTGATQYFGPGTRLLVL.

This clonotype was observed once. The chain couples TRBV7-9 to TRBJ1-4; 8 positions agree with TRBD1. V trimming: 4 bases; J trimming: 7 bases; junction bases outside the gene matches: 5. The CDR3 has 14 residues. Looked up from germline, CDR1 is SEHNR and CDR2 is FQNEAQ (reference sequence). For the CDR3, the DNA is TGTGCCAGCAGCTCCGGGACAGGCTCTGAAAAACTGTTTTTT. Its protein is CASSSGTGSEKLFF.

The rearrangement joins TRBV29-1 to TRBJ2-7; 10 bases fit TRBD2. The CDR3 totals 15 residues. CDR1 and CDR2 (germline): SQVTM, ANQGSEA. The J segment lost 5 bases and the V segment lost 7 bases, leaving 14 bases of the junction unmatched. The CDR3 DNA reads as TGCAGCGGCGCACTAGCGGGACCCGGCGGGCACGAGCAGTACTTC. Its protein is CSGALAGPGGHEQYF.

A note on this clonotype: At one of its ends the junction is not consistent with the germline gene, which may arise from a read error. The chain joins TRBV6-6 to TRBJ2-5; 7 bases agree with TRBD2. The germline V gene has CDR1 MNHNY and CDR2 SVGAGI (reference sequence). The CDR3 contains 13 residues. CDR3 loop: CASSEAGQEAQYF. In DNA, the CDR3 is TGCGCCAGCAGTGAAGCGGGGCAAGAGGCCCAGTACTTC.

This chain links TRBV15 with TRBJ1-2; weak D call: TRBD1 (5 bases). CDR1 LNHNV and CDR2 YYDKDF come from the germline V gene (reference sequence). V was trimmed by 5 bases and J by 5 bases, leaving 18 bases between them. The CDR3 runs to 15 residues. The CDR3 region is CATSPGQGEDYGYTF. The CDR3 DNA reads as TGTGCCACCAGCCCAGGGCAGGGAGAAGATTATGGCTACACCTTC.

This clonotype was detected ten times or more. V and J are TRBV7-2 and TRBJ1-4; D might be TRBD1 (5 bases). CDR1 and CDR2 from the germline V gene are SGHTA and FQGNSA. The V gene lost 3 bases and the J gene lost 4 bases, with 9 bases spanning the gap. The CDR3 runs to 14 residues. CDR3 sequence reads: CASSFGGLNEKLFF. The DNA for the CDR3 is TGTGCCAGCAGCTTTGGGGGACTTAATGAAAAACTGTTTTTT.

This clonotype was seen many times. CDR3 amino acids: CSASTSKTAYEQYF. The CDR3 nucleotides read TGCAGTGCCAGCACCTCAAAAACGGCCTACGAGCAGTACTTC. The genes are TRBV20-1 and TRBJ2-7; D gene unclear. CDR1 and CDR2 (germline): DFQATT, SNEGSKA (reference sequence). This CDR3 has 14 amino acids. V was trimmed by 6 bases and J by 2 bases, leaving 17 bases between them.